The 10 T cell receptor beta chains below were found in one sample sequenced in a study of blood T cell repertoires in COVID-19. The protocol was immunoSEQ multiplex PCR, while the TCRdb copy is restricted to in-frame clones and leaves out a portion. The sample lists 55,000 to 90,000 clones; about 80% were seen once. Material: peripheral blood. These receptor sequences come from a woman aged 60-75 years with acute or convalescent COVID-19.

This sequence joins TRBV3-1 (or the pseudogene TRBV3-2) and TRBJ1-1, with D uncertain. The germline V and J ends were trimmed by 0 bases and 1 base, with 6 bases remaining between them. The germline V gene encodes CDR1 LGHDT and CDR2 YNNKEL (reference sequence). The CDR3 is 14 residues long. CDR3 residues: CASSQEFRNTEAFF. DNA of the CDR3: TGTGCCAGCAGCCAAGAGTTCCGGAACACTGAAGCTTTCTTT.

This rearrangement joins TRBV19 to TRBJ2-4, with TRBD1 matching over 7 bases. J was trimmed by 0 bases and V by 4 bases; bases with no gene match: 9. The CDR3 runs 17 residues. Germline V gives CDR1 LNHDA, CDR2 SQIVND (reference sequence). The CDR3 spells CASSTWTGTVAKNIQYF. The CDR3 DNA follows: TGTGCCAGTAGTACTTGGACAGGCACCGTAGCCAAAAACATTCAGTACTTC.

The CDR3 DNA sequence: TGTGCCAGCAGCCCCTCCCTCCGGGACACCAATCAGCCCCAGCATTTT. Translating gives CASSPSLRDTNQPQHF. This chain links TRBV6-2 or TRBV6-3 with TRBJ1-5; possibly TRBD1 for D (6 bases). CDR3 length: 16 residues. From germline, CDR1 is MNHEY and CDR2 SVGEGT. V was cut by 6 bases and J by 3 bases, with 18 bases left in between.

The chain couples TRBV7-9 to TRBJ1-2, with a possible D match to TRBD1 (5 bases). There are 14 residues in the CDR3. V lost 2 bases to trimming and J lost 4 bases, with 11 bases between them. The germline V gene has CDR1 SEHNR and CDR2 FQNEAQ (reference sequence). CDR3 sequence reads: CASSLPWGVYGYTF. The CDR3 coding sequence is TGTGCCAGCAGCTTACCATGGGGGGTCTATGGCTACACCTTC.

The genes are TRBV21-1 and TRBJ2-3; the table's D gene call, TRBD2, was not cross checked with the DNA. TRBV21-1 represents a pseudogene. The CDR3 is 18 amino acids. In DNA form, the CDR3 reads TGTGCCAGCAGCAAACAGAGCAGCGGGGGGCCTGGCCTAGATACGCAGTATTTT. Amino acid sequence: CASSKQSSGGPGLDTQYF.

CDR3 coding DNA: TGCAGCGTTGGGGGACAGGGAGGATCACCCCTCCACTTT. As protein: CSVGGQGGSPLHF. This chain joins TRBV29-1 and TRBJ1-6; 9 nucleotides match TRBD1. The germline V gene has CDR1 SQVTM and CDR2 ANQGSEA. Losses at the gene ends were 4 bases for V and 10 bases for J; bases not matched to a gene: 5. This CDR3 spans 13 amino acids.

V usage is TRBV5-4 and J usage is TRBJ1-2; D not resolved. V dropped 0 bases and J dropped 3 bases, with 9 bases sitting between them. Looked up from germline, CDR1 is SGHNT and CDR2 is YYREEE (reference sequence). The length of the CDR3 is 14 residues. DNA for the CDR3: TGTGCCAGCAGCTTGGTATCAGACTACTATGGCTACACCTTC. It yields the protein CASSLVSDYYGYTF.

The chain has TRBV2 and TRBJ1-1; no clear D gene. The germline V and J ends were trimmed by 2 bases and 6 bases, with 16 bases remaining between them. The V gene's germline CDR1 is SNHLY and CDR2 FYNNEI. The CDR3 loop spans 15 amino acids. CDR3: CASSENPDFGSEAFF. CDR3 DNA sequence: TGTGCCAGCAGTGAAAACCCCGACTTTGGCTCTGAAGCTTTCTTT.

The CDR3 loop reads CASTVHQNTEAFF. The CDR3 DNA follows: TGTGCCAGCACCGTACACCAGAACACTGAAGCTTTCTTT. This sequence joins TRBV5-4 and TRBJ1-1; D uncertain. Trimming cost V 6 bases and J 1 base, with 10 bases left between them. The CDR3 runs 13 residues. CDR1 and CDR2 from the germline V gene are SGHNT and YYREEE (reference sequence). Based on the CDR3 plus reference TRBV5-4 and TRBJ1-1, the full variable domain is ETGVTQSPTHLIKTRGQQVTLRCSSQSGHNTVSWYQQALGQGPQFIFQYYREEENGRGNFPPRFSGLQFPNYSSELNVNALELDDSALYLCASTVHQNTEAFFGQGTRLTVV.

The count of this clone is one. The chain uses TRBV5-1 and TRBJ1-1, with D perhaps TRBD1 (5 bases). The V and J ends lost 2 bases and 0 bases respectively, with 11 bases between them. In germline, CDR1 is SGHRS, CDR2 YFSETQ. The CDR3 is made up of 15 amino acids. The DNA of the CDR3 is TGCGCCAGCAGCTTTTCCCAGGGTCTGAACACTGAAGCTTTCTTT. Encoded protein: CASSFSQGLNTEAFF.